This TCR beta chain came from a study of blood T cell repertoires in COVID-19. Study context: The origin of the acute and convalescent COVID-19 samples was the United States, Italy and Spain. PBMCs, B-cell-depleted T cells, or T cells were the source of the cDNA or gDNA that made up the material.

The CDR3 loop spans 17 amino acids. After removal of 1 base from V and 2 bases from J, the junction contained 8 bases not matched to a gene. Germline loops: CDR1 SGHRS, CDR2 YFSETQ. Under the authors' procedure: Quantification of nucleated cells was approximated via reference gene primer amplification. The repertoire was sequenced with immunoSEQ multiplex PCR; TCRdb's copy has only in-frame clones and lacks some. The D gene and trimming were derived from the DNA, and the V and J assignments and clone size from that table. The sample has around 300,000 clones, approximately 88% seen once. The chain couples TRBV5-1 to TRBJ2-1; TRBD1 agrees at 8 bases. The TCR was taken from a woman in her thirties or forties who had recovered from COVID-19. Input material: peripheral blood. The CDR3 nucleotides are TGCGCCAGCAGCTTGACAGGGACAGGTTACACCTACAATGAGCAGTTCTTC. Protein: CASSLTGTGYTYNEQFF.